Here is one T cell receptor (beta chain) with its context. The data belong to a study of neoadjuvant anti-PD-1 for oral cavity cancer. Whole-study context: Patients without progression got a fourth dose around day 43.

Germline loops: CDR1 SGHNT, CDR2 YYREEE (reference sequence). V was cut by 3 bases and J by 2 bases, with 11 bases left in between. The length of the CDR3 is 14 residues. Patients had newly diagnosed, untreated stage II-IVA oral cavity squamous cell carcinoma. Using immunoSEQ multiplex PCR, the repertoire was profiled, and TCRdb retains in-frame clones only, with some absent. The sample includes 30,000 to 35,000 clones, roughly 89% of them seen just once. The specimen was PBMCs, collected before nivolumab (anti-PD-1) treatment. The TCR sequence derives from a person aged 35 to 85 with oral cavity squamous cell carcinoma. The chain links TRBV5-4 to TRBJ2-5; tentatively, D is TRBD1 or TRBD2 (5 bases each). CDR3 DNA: TGTGCCAGCAGCTCCGGGGCTTTTCAAGAGACCCAGTACTTC. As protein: CASSSGAFQETQYF.